This is a list of T cell receptor beta chains from one sample in a study of cytomegalovirus exposure and HLA in healthy donors. Assay: immunoSEQ multiplex PCR; the TCRdb copy retains only in-frame clones and omits some. The data include around 50,000 clones; the top ten clones carry about 11%. Sample: PBMCs. Receptor source: a woman in her 50s in good health and CMV-seropositive. CDR3s include the opening cysteine and the closing phenylalanine or tryptophan. The D gene is left open where the match is weak.

TRBV7-9	TRBJ2-7	.	TGTGCCAGCAGCGTGCGGGGAGACTACGAGCAGTACTTC	CASSVRGDYEQYF
TRBV6-5	TRBJ1-2	TRBD1	TGTGCCAGCCTACAGGGGGCGGGAGGCTACACCTTC	CASLQGAGGYTF
TRBV7-8	TRBJ1-1	TRBD1	TGTGCCAGCAGCCCTTCACCGGGACAGTGGAACACTGAAGCTTTCTTT	CASSPSPGQWNTEAFF
TRBV18	TRBJ1-3	.	TGTGCCAGCTCACTAGGACCCGGCGGGGGAAACACCATATATTTT	CASSLGPGGGNTIYF
TRBV6-1	TRBJ2-7	.	TGTGCCAGCAGTGAACACCGGGGGACTTCCTACGAGCAGTACTTC	CASSEHRGTSYEQYF
TRBV5-1	TRBJ2-7	.	TGCGCCAGCAGCGAACAGGGTTCTTTGCCCTACGAGCAGTACTTC	CASSEQGSLPYEQYF
TRBV9	TRBJ2-3	.	TGTGCCAGCAGCGTAGAAGGGGGGGGTAGCACAGATACGCAGTATTTT	CASSVEGGGSTDTQYF
TRBV18	TRBJ2-3	TRBD1	TGTGCCAGCTCTTCAACGGGACAGGGATTGTCACTGGATACGCAGTATTTT	CASSSTGQGLSLDTQYF
TRBV29-1	TRBJ2-5	.	TGCAGCGTTGTAGGGGGGGGAGAGACCCAGTACTTC	CSVVGGGETQYF
TRBV25-1	TRBJ1-6	.	TGTGCCAGCAGCGGTCCAGGCAATAATTCACCCCTCCACTTT	CASSGPGNNSPLHF
TRBV7-9	TRBJ2-7	TRBD1	TGTGCCAGCAGCCCAACGGGACAGGGGTACTACGAGCAGTACTTC	CASSPTGQGYYEQYF
TRBV7-8	TRBJ1-5	.	TGTGCCAGCAGCGTGACAAAGGAGGTGGGTCAGCCCCAGCATTTT	CASSVTKEVGQPQHF
TRBV30	TRBJ1-1	.	TGTGCCTGGACCCCGGGGGGAGTTAGGAACACTGAAGCTTTCTTT	CAWTPGGVRNTEAFF
TRBV30	TRBJ1-2	.	TGTGCCTGGAGTATCAGGGTCTATGGCTACACCTTC	CAWSIRVYGYTF
TRBV29-1	TRBJ1-2	TRBD1	TGCAGCGTTGAACGACAGGGTATGGGTGGCTACACCTTC	CSVERQGMGGYTF
TRBV4-1	TRBJ1-2	.	TGCACCAGCAGCCAAGAACCTCTTAGAGGGGGCTATGGCTACACCTTC	CTSSQEPLRGGYGYTF
TRBV2	TRBJ2-7	.	TGTGCCAGCAGTGTGGGCCGGCTCGGCGAGCAGTACTTC	CASSVGRLGEQYF
TRBV2	TRBJ1-5	TRBD1	TGTGCCAGCAGAGGACAGGGCAATCAGCCCCAGCATTTT	CASRGQGNQPQHF
TRBV15	TRBJ1-4	.	TGTGCCACCAGCAGACAGGGGCAGGGTAATGAAAAACTGTTTTTT	CATSRQGQGNEKLFF
TRBV29-1	TRBJ2-1	TRBD2	TGCAGCGTTGGCCGACTTCGGGAGGGCCGAAGGGGTGAGCAGTTCTTC	CSVGRLREGRRGEQFF
TRBV28	TRBJ2-5	.	TGTGCCAGCAGGCGGGGTACACGGGAGACCCAGTACTTC	CASRRGTRETQYF
TRBV18	TRBJ1-2	TRBD1	TGTGCCAGCTCACCACTACCGGGACAGGGGTTGGATGGCTACACCTTC	CASSPLPGQGLDGYTF
TRBV9	TRBJ2-3	TRBD1	TGTGCCAGCAGCGTAGAGGGGGCGCGTCAGTATTTT	CASSVEGARQYF
TRBV6-1	TRBJ2-5	.	TGTGCCAGCGCTATTGACTTCTGGGAGACCCAGTACTTC	CASAIDFWETQYF
TRBV5-1	TRBJ1-2	.	TGCGCCAGCAGCTGGGACACGTCTAACTATGGCTACACCTTC	CASSWDTSNYGYTF
TRBV27	TRBJ1-2	TRBD1	TGTGCCAGCAGTAGGACAGGGCATGGCTACACCTTC	CASSRTGHGYTF
TRBV5-1	TRBJ1-1	TRBD1	TGCGCCAGCAGCTTCGACAGGGCCACTGAAGCTTTCTTT	CASSFDRATEAFF
TRBV5-4	TRBJ2-7	TRBD2	TGTGCCAGCAGCTTGAGGGCGCTAGCGGGGGGGCAATCCTACGAGCAGTACTTC	CASSLRALAGGQSYEQYF
TRBV28	TRBJ2-7	TRBD2	TGTGCCAGCAGTGCAAATTACGGGACTAGCGGGACAAGGGAGCAGTACTTC	CASSANYGTSGTREQYF
TRBV15	TRBJ1-1	.	TGTGCCACCAGCAGAGCCGGGTCCACTGAAGCTTTCTTT	CATSRAGSTEAFF
TRBV28	TRBJ1-2	.	TGTGCCAGCAGTTTCTCGGGTGGCAGAGTTTCTGGCTACACCTTC	CASSFSGGRVSGYTF
TRBV6-5	TRBJ1-1	.	TGTGCCAGCAGTTACTCAGTCTGGGCTGAGTCTGAAGCTTTCTTT	CASSYSVWAESEAFF
TRBV6-5	TRBJ2-1	.	TGTGCCAGCAGTTACAGGGAGTCTAGTGAGCAGTTCTTC	CASSYRESSEQFF
TRBV7-9	TRBJ2-3	.	TGTGCCAGCAGCCGACAGGAGGGGGGGCCCACAGATACGCAGTATTTT	CASSRQEGGPTDTQYF
TRBV28	TRBJ1-2	TRBD1	TGTGCCAGCAGTTTAGGGGACAGGGTGTACGGCTACACCTTC	CASSLGDRVYGYTF
TRBV30	TRBJ1-1	TRBD1	TGTGCCTGGAGGGGACAGGGGCGAGGTGGTGAAGCTTTCTTT	CAWRGQGRGGEAFF
TRBV30	TRBJ1-6	TRBD1	TGTGCCTGGAGGGGGGACAGGATTTATAATTCACCCCTCCACTTT	CAWRGDRIYNSPLHF
TRBV2	TRBJ2-7	.	TGTGCCAGCAGTGACAACGAGCAGTACTTC	CASSDNEQYF
TRBV5-1	TRBJ1-3	.	TGCGCCAGCAGCTTCCAGGGTGGAGGAAACACCATATATTTT	CASSFQGGGNTIYF
TRBV30	TRBJ2-7	TRBD1	TGTGCCCGGGACAGGGGAGGCGAGCAGTACTTC	CARDRGGEQYF
TRBV30	TRBJ1-5	TRBD1	TGTGCCTGGAGTGTACAGGGGAATCAGCCCCAGCATTTT	CAWSVQGNQPQHF
TRBV7-9	TRBJ2-7	TRBD2	TGTGCCAGCAGCTCGCAAACGGGACTAGCTTACGAGCAGTACTTC	CASSSQTGLAYEQYF
TRBV10-3	TRBJ1-5	TRBD1	TGTGCCATCAGTGAGGACAGGGGCCTCAATCAGCCCCAGCATTTT	CAISEDRGLNQPQHF
TRBV15	TRBJ1-4	.	TGTGCCACCAGCAGAGATACAATCCAGGGGCAAGAAAAACTGTTTTTT	CATSRDTIQGQEKLFF
TRBV12-5	TRBJ1-1	.	TGTGCTAGTGGTTTAGGTGGCAGGGGTATTGGGAACACTGAAGCTTTCTTT	CASGLGGRGIGNTEAFF
TRBV4-3	TRBJ1-2	TRBD1	TGCGCCAGCAGCCGGGACAGGGGTGTGGGTGGCTACACCTTC	CASSRDRGVGGYTF
TRBV2	TRBJ1-2	TRBD1	TGTGCCAGCAGAACCGCCGGGACAGGGGGGTATGGCTACACCTTC	CASRTAGTGGYGYTF
TRBV18	TRBJ1-1	.	TGTGCCAGCTCACCCAGCGGGGGCGAGAGGACTGAAGCTTTCTTT	CASSPSGGERTEAFF
TRBV5-4	TRBJ1-2	TRBD1	TGTGCCAGCAGCAAACAGGGGAACTATGGCTACACCTTC	CASSKQGNYGYTF
TRBV5-1	TRBJ1-1	TRBD1	TGCGCCAGCAGCTTGGTACCAGGGACAGGGACGGTTGAAGCTTTCTTT	CASSLVPGTGTVEAFF
TRBV6-5	TRBJ1-2	.	TGTGCCAGCAGTTACACACAAAGGGGTGGCTACACCTTC	CASSYTQRGGYTF
TRBV4-2	TRBJ2-2	.	TGTGCCAGCAGCCCCCGTAGGAACACCGGGGAGCTGTTTTTT	CASSPRRNTGELFF
TRBV14	TRBJ1-3	.	TGTGCCAGCAGCCAAGATCTACACTCCAGGGCCAACACCATATATTTT	CASSQDLHSRANTIYF